A selection of T cell receptor beta chains follows, all from one sample in a study of identical twins. TCRdb used MiXCR to reprocess the 5' RACE reads, holding one entry per CDR3 protein. The sample contains some 710,000 distinct CDR3 sequences, roughly 6% of which appear only once. The sequencing input was naive T cells sorted from blood. These receptors were obtained from a man aged 18-30 years in good health. Each CDR3 is given with its conserved first and last residue. A D gene is named only where the DNA matches it firmly. Some rows mark clone size as missing; the rest say once, few, many or name a class of expanded clone.

j_call clone_size d_call v_call cdr3_nt cdr3_aa
TRBJ2-1 NA NA TRBV11-2 TGTGCCAGCAGCGGACTCTTAGGGCGGGTTTACAATGAGCAGTTCTTC CASSGLLGRVYNEQFF
TRBJ2-5 few TRBD1 TRBV9 TGTGCCAGCAGCGTAGGGACAGGCGAACAAGAGACCCAGTACTTC CASSVGTGEQETQYF
TRBJ2-1 few TRBD1 TRBV20-1 TGCAGTGCTAGAGTCGGACAGGGGCCCAACTACAATGAGCAGTTCTTC CSARVGQGPNYNEQFF
TRBJ2-5 NA TRBD2 TRBV5-1 TGCGCCAGCAGCACTAGCGTTCGTGAGACCCAGTACTTC CASSTSVRETQYF
TRBJ2-7 many TRBD2 TRBV7-2 TGTGCCAGCAGCTTAGGGGCGGGAGCTCTATACGAGCAGTACTTC CASSLGAGALYEQYF
TRBJ2-5 NA NA TRBV20-1 TGCAGTGCTAGAGATTCGGGGGAACAGGCGTACTTC CSARDSGEQAYF
TRBJ2-5 many TRBD2 TRBV12-3/TRBV12-4 TGTGCCAGCGTTCGGGGCAGCGGGAGGGGAGAGACCCAGTACTTC CASVRGSGRGETQYF
TRBJ1-5 many NA TRBV7-2 TGTGCCAGCAGCTTAGCCCATAGCAATCAGCCCCAGCATTTT CASSLAHSNQPQHF
TRBJ2-1 NA NA TRBV15 TGTGCCACCAGCCCACGGATGAGCTCCTACAATGAGCAGTTCTTC CATSPRMSSYNEQFF
TRBJ2-3 few NA TRBV12-3/TRBV12-4 TGTGCCAGCACCTTGGGGCAGTTTGCGGCAGATACGCAGTATTTT CASTLGQFAADTQYF
TRBJ1-5 NA NA TRBV19 TGTGCCAGTGGTACCGGACAGTTAAATCAGCCCCAGCATTTT CASGTGQLNQPQHF
TRBJ2-7 few NA TRBV28 TGTGCCAGCAGTTTTAAGCTCGGACAGACTAATCGCGAGCAGTACTTC CASSFKLGQTNREQYF
TRBJ1-2 few NA TRBV27 TGTGCCAGCAGTTTCTCCGGACAGACTTATGGCTACACCTTC CASSFSGQTYGYTF
TRBJ2-7 many NA TRBV6-2/TRBV6-3 TGTGCCAGCAGTTACTCCGACAGGACCTACGAGCAGTACTTC CASSYSDRTYEQYF
TRBJ2-5 NA TRBD1 TRBV20-1 TGCAGTGCTAGAGGAGGGGGCGCGGAGACCCAGTACTTC CSARGGGAETQYF
TRBJ2-1 few NA TRBV29-1 TGCAGCGTTGAGAGACAGACGGGCTCCTACAATGAGCAGTTCTTC CSVERQTGSYNEQFF
TRBJ2-1 NA NA TRBV12-3/TRBV12-4 TGTGCCAGCAGTTTACTGGGGGTCAATGAGCAGTTCTTC CASSLLGVNEQFF
TRBJ1-5 many TRBD1 TRBV6-1 TGTGCCAGCAGCCAGAGACAGGGGGATCAGCCCCAGCATTTT CASSQRQGDQPQHF
TRBJ2-7 few NA TRBV14 TGTGCCAGCAGCCAAGGGGCGCAGGGGCTTTACTACGAGCAGTACTTC CASSQGAQGLYYEQYF
TRBJ1-2 many TRBD1 TRBV25-1 TGTGCCAGCAGTGATGGACAGGTCCTTGGCTACACCTTC CASSDGQVLGYTF
TRBJ2-7 many TRBD2 TRBV4-3 TGCGCCAGCAGCCAAGATATTGCGGGAGGGTTGTACGAGCAGTACTTC CASSQDIAGGLYEQYF
TRBJ2-4 NA NA TRBV5-6 TGTGCCAGCAGCTTGGTGGACGATATTCAGTACTTC CASSLVDDIQYF
TRBJ2-1 few NA TRBV7-8 TGTGCCAGCAGCCCCGGGACCGGTATGTACAGTGAGCAGTTCTTC CASSPGTGMYSEQFF
TRBJ2-3 many NA TRBV7-2 TGTGCCAGCAGCTTAGGAGGGAGGCCAGATACGCAGTATTTT CASSLGGRPDTQYF
TRBJ2-1 many TRBD1 TRBV29-1 TGCAGCGTCCCCGGGACAGGGGGTGAGCAGTTCTTC CSVPGTGGEQFF
TRBJ2-2 few TRBD1 TRBV7-6 TGTGCCAGCAGCTCTAGTGTGGGACAGGGCACCGGGGAGCTGTTTTTT CASSSSVGQGTGELFF
TRBJ2-1 many TRBD2 TRBV20-1 TGCAGTGCTAGAGATCTAGCGGGGGGCAATGAGCAGTTCTTC CSARDLAGGNEQFF
TRBJ1-1 many NA TRBV29-1 TGCAGCGTTGAAGTAAGGGGCTCGAACACTGAAGCTTTCTTT CSVEVRGSNTEAFF
TRBJ2-3 many NA TRBV5-1 TGCGCCAGCAGCTTGGCCCTTTACCCGACCCCCCCAGATACGCAGTATTTT CASSLALYPTPPDTQYF
TRBJ2-1 NA NA TRBV20-1 TGCAGTGTCGGAAGGCCGGGAGAGACCTACAATGAGCAGTTCTTC CSVGRPGETYNEQFF
TRBJ1-5 NA NA TRBV29-1 TGCAGCGTTAGGGGTGGACCCTCCGGGAGCAATCAGCCCCAGCATTTT CSVRGGPSGSNQPQHF
TRBJ2-5 few TRBD1 TRBV5-1 TGCGCCAGCAGCTTGGCAGGGGACAGAGAAGAGACCCAGTACTTC CASSLAGDREETQYF